The 19 T cell receptor beta chains below all came from one sample that was sequenced in a study of cytomegalovirus exposure and HLA in healthy donors. Both 60 Vbeta primers and 13 Jbeta primers went into the PCR. Clones were read by immunoSEQ multiplex PCR, and TCRdb kept only the in-frame ones, dropping some. This repertoire shows some 130,000 clones, nearly 80% found once; its top ten account for about 3.5%. Sequenced input: PBMCs. These receptors all stem from a woman in her 30s in good health and CMV-seropositive.

This clone was seen more than once but under ten times. This specimen includes other DNA sequences encoding the same CDR3. This chain's CDR3 is CASSPPLAQGRGGQYF. The CDR3 coding sequence is TGTGCCAGCTCACCACCTCTCGCCCAAGGGAGAGGAGGGCAGTACTTC. V gene TRBV18 combines with J gene TRBJ2-7; D possibly corresponds to TRBD2 (5 bases). Germline assignment: CDR1 KGHSH and CDR2 LQKENI. The V end lost 0 bases, the J end lost 9 bases, and 21 bases lay between the germline ends. This CDR3 has 16 amino acids. The full variable domain, in which reference TRBV18 and TRBJ2-7 provide the parts outside the CDR3, is NAGVMQNPRHLVRRRGQEARLRCSPMKGHSHVYWYRQLPEEGLKFMVYLQKENIIDESGMPKERFSAEFPKEGPSILRIQQVVRGDSAAYFCASSPPLAQGRGGQYFGPGTRLTVT.

The chain has TRBV4-1 and TRBJ2-7; 11 positions agree with TRBD1. This CDR3 is built from 15 residues. Germline trimming cut 5 bases from V and 6 bases from J; bases unmatched to any gene: 9. Germline values: CDR1 MGHRA, CDR2 YSYEKL. CDR3 residues: CASSTTGTGGPEQYF. The DNA for the CDR3 is TGCGCCAGCAGCACCACCGGGACAGGGGGTCCCGAGCAGTACTTC.

This clone has more than one count but fewer than ten. The chain joins TRBV7-2 to TRBJ2-7; D is perhaps TRBD1 (5 bases). This CDR3 is built from 22 residues. Germline lookup yields CDR1 SGHTA and CDR2 FQGNSA. Trimming left V 0 bases short and J 2 bases short, with 32 bases between. The CDR3 DNA reads TGTGCCAGCAGCTTAGCTATGGGCGCGGAGATCCTAGGACAAAACCTTACCTACGAGCAGTACTTC. Protein product: CASSLAMGAEILGQNLTYEQYF. The full variable domain, completed using reference TRBV7-2 and TRBJ2-7, is GAGVSQSPSNKVTEKGKDVELRCDPISGHTALYWYRQSLGQGLEFLIYFQGNSAPDKSGLPSDRFSAERTGGSVSTLTIQRTQQEDSAVYLCASSLAMGAEILGQNLTYEQYFGPGTRLTVT.

The chain combines TRBV28 with TRBJ2-7; D is possibly TRBD1 (6 bases). Germline V CDR1 and CDR2: MDHEN, SYDVKM. V lost 7 bases to trimming and J lost 8 bases, with 15 bases between them. This CDR3 contains 12 residues. The CDR3 is CASKPPTGKQYF. The CDR3 DNA reads as TGTGCCAGCAAACCCCCAACAGGGAAGCAGTACTTC.

V usage is TRBV9 and J usage is TRBJ1-1; perhaps TRBD1 as D (6 bases). The germline CDR1 and CDR2 sequences are SGDLS and YYNGEE. Trimming pared 0 bases from V and 4 bases from J, leaving 10 bases between. This CDR3 is built from 14 residues. The DNA for the CDR3 is TGTGCCAGCAGCGTAGAGGGGGGGGGCACTGAAGCTTTCTTT. Protein sequence: CASSVEGGGTEAFF.

The V call is TRBV4-3, the J call TRBJ2-3, with TRBD2 identical over 7 bases. This CDR3 has 19 residues. Per the germline V gene, CDR1 is LGHNA and CDR2 is YSLEER. V gave up 0 bases and J gave up 0 bases; unmatched junction bases: 12. CDR3 in DNA: TGCGCCAGCAGCCAAGATCGGGACCTGGGCGGGGGAAGCACAGATACGCAGTATTTT. Its protein product is CASSQDRDLGGGSTDTQYF.

Concerning this clone itself: An end of the junction does not agree with germline; a read error may underlie this. The J gene is TRBJ1-5, the V gene TRBV7-9; 7 bases agree with TRBD1. Germline CDR1 is SEHNR and CDR2 is FQNEAQ (reference sequence). The CDR3 loop spans 14 amino acids. The CDR3 region is CSSSPGGGNQPQHF. Here the CDR3 DNA reads TGTTCCAGCAGCCCAGGGGGAGGCAATCAGCCCCAGCATTTT. The variable domain in full, completed from reference TRBV7-9 and TRBJ1-5, reads DTGVSQNPRHKITKRGQNVTFRCDPISEHNRLYWYRQTLGQGPEFLTYFQNEAQLEKSRLLSDRFSAERPKGSFSTLEIQRTEQGDSAMYLCSSSPGGGNQPQHFGDGTRLSIL.

The chain uses TRBV6-4 and TRBJ1-1, with D possibly TRBD1 on 6 matching bases. The CDR3 is 12 residues long. Germline V CDR1 and CDR2: MRHNA, SNTAGT. The V and J ends lost 9 bases and 7 bases respectively, with 15 bases between them. This chain's CDR3 is CARKGGGIEAFF. CDR3 DNA: TGTGCCAGAAAAGGGGGGGGCATTGAAGCTTTCTTT.

The J gene is TRBJ2-7, the V gene TRBV23-1; TRBD2 aligns across 9 bases. TRBV23-1 belongs to the ORF category, with a function that is uncertain. This CDR3 contains 15 residues. V lost 0 bases to trimming and J lost 5 bases; unmatched junction nucleotides: 5. The CDR3 here is CASSQSLRGGDEQYF. The DNA for the CDR3 is TGCGCCAGCAGTCAATCGTTGCGGGGGGGCGACGAGCAGTACTTC.

This chain links TRBV5-5 with TRBJ2-5; D uncertain. Germline values: CDR1 SGHKS, CDR2 YYEKEE (reference sequence). V was pared by 4 bases and J by 4 bases, with 11 bases between. This CDR3 has 13 amino acids. CDR3 coding DNA: TGTGCCAGCAGCCCGTCGACGGGAGAGACCCAGTACTTC. Translating gives CASSPSTGETQYF.

This chain connects TRBV6-5 to TRBJ1-2; tentatively, D is TRBD1 (6 bases). Germline V gene lookup returns CDR1 MNHEY and CDR2 SVGAGI. Trimming left V 8 bases short and J 2 bases short, with 12 bases between. CDR3 size: 13 residues. CDR3 in amino acids: CASSGGANYGYTF. In DNA form, the CDR3 reads TGTGCCAGCTCGGGGGGCGCAAACTATGGCTACACCTTC.

For the CDR3, the DNA is TGTGCCACCAGCAGAGGACAGGCTCTTCAAGAGACCCAGTACTTC. As protein: CATSRGQALQETQYF. The V call is TRBV15, the J call TRBJ2-5; D possibly corresponds to TRBD1 (6 bases). This CDR3 is 15 amino acids long. Trimming took 1 base from V and 2 from J, leaving 11 bases between them. From germline, CDR1 is LNHNV and CDR2 YYDKDF (reference sequence).

This clone was seen just once. The J gene is TRBJ1-2, the V gene TRBV19; no definite D call. This CDR3 has 13 amino acids. V lost 0 bases and J lost 4, with 6 bases in between. From germline, CDR1 is LNHDA and CDR2 SQIVND (reference sequence). CDR3 sequence: CASSIDGIYGYTF. DNA of the CDR3: TGTGCCAGTAGTATAGACGGGATCTATGGCTACACCTTC.

For this clone: In the same sample, other DNA sequences code for this CDR3. V is TRBV7-2 and J is TRBJ1-4; 10 nucleotides match TRBD1. The CDR3 is 14 residues long. Germline V gene lookup returns CDR1 SGHTA and CDR2 FQGNSA. J was trimmed by 6 bases and V by 5 bases; bases with no gene match: 3. The CDR3 sequence: CASSPTGGDEKLFF. CDR3 nucleotide sequence: TGTGCCAGCAGCCCGACAGGGGGCGATGAAAAACTGTTTTTT.

This clone was picked up one time. The chain carries TRBV28 and TRBJ2-1; 7 nucleotides match TRBD2. The V gene end was trimmed by 5 bases and the J gene end by 8 bases; junction bases not matched to a gene: 21. This CDR3 has 18 amino acids. Germline V gene data show CDR1 as MDHEN and CDR2 as SYDVKM. Here the CDR3 DNA reads TGTGCCAGCAGTCCCTCCCGGGGGATAGGGACTATCCTCGATGAGCAGTTCTTC. This codes for CASSPSRGIGTILDEQFF. Combining the CDR3 with reference TRBV28 and TRBJ2-1 gives the whole variable domain DVKVTQSSRYLVKRTGEKVFLECVQDMDHENMFWYRQDPGLGLRLIYFSYDVKMKEKGDIPEGYSVSREKKERFSLILESASTNQTSMYLCASSPSRGIGTILDEQFFGPGTRLTVL.

CDR3 in amino acids: CASRLGVYRGMNYGYTF. The CDR3 bases are TGTGCCAGCAGGTTAGGAGTCTACAGGGGGATGAACTATGGCTACACCTTC. The genes are TRBV28 and TRBJ1-2; the match to TRBD1 covers 8 bases. Trimming took 6 bases from V and 2 from J; bases not matched to a gene: 14. The CDR3 consists of 17 residues. The germline V gene has CDR1 MDHEN and CDR2 SYDVKM.

This rearrangement joins TRBV4-1 to TRBJ2-5; 9 bases align to TRBD2. CDR1 MGHRA and CDR2 YSYEKL come from the germline V gene. The junction had 14 bases not matched to a gene; V was cut back by 2 bases and J by 4 bases. This CDR3 comprises 18 residues. This CDR3 reads CASSQRGPGAGGPETQYF. The CDR3 DNA reads TGCGCCAGCAGCCAACGGGGCCCGGGGGCGGGGGGGCCAGAGACCCAGTACTTC.

The V and J genes are TRBV19 and TRBJ2-3, with D maybe TRBD2 (7 bases). Germline values: CDR1 LNHDA, CDR2 SQIVND (reference sequence). The CDR3 is 17 amino acids. Trimming stripped 5 bases from V and 3 bases from J, with 21 bases between. DNA of the CDR3: TGTGCCAGTAGTCCAAACGGACGGGGGGCCGGGACAGATACGCAGTATTTT. Protein product: CASSPNGRGAGTDTQYF.

The chain joins TRBV27 to TRBJ1-2, with D possibly being TRBD1 (5 bases). V dropped 6 bases and J dropped 0 bases, with 14 bases sitting between them. CDR1 is MNHEY, CDR2 SMNVEV, per germline (reference sequence). The CDR3 spans 15 residues. The CDR3 loop reads CASSRFRGTNYGYTF. Here the CDR3 DNA reads TGTGCCAGCAGCAGATTCCGGGGGACTAACTATGGCTACACCTTC.